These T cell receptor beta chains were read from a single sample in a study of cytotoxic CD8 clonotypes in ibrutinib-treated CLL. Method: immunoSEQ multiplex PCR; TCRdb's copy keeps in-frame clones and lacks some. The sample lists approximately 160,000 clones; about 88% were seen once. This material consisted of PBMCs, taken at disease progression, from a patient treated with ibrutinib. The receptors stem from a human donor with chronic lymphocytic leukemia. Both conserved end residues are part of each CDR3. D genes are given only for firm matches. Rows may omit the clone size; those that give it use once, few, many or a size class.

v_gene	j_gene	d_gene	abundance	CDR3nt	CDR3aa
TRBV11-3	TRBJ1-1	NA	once	TGTGCCAGCAGCTTAGTCTGGTCAGAGAACACTGAAGCTTTCTTT	CASSLVWSENTEAFF
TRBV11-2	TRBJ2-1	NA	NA	TGTGCCAGCAGCCCCGGGTACAATGAGCAGTTCTTC	CASSPGYNEQFF
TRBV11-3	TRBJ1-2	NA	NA	TGTGCCAGCAGCTTAAGAGAGAATGGCTACACCTTC	CASSLRENGYTF
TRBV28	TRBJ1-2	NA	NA	TGTGCCAGCAGTTTAATCAAATACTATGGCTACACCTTC	CASSLIKYYGYTF
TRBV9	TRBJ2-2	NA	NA	TGTGCCAGCAGCGTGGGGGAGCCGTGGACCGGGGAGCTGTTTTTT	CASSVGEPWTGELFF
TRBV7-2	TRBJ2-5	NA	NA	TGTGCCTCCGGGGCGGTATCGGCAGAGACCCAGTACTTC	CASGAVSAETQYF
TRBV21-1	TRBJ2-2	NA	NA	TGTGCCAGCAGCAAAACGCCCGGCCCCACCGGGGAGCTGTTTTTT	CASSKTPGPTGELFF
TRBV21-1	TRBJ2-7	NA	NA	TGTGCCAGCAAAGTGCCCCCGTGGGTCGTTGAAGCCTACGAGCAGTACTTC	CASKVPPWVVEAYEQYF
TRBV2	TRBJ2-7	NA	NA	TGTGCCAGCAGGGGACCTGCGTACTACGAGCAGTACTTC	CASRGPAYYEQYF
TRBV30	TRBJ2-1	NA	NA	TGTGCCTGGAGTGTAAGGGGATCGGACAATGAGCAGTTCTTC	CAWSVRGSDNEQFF
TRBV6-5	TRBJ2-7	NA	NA	TGTGCCAGCAGTTCGAACAACGCGAGGGAGCAGTACTTC	CASSSNNAREQYF
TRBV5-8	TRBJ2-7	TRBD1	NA	TGTGCCAGCAGCTTTGAGGGACAGGGCTACGAGCAGTACTTC	CASSFEGQGYEQYF
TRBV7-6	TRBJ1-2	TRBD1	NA	TGTGCCAGCAGCCCCACAGGGGGCGCGGACTATGGCTACACCTTC	CASSPTGGADYGYTF
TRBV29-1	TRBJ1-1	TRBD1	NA	TGCAGCGTACACAGGGGCTTGGGGACTGAAGCTTTCTTT	CSVHRGLGTEAFF
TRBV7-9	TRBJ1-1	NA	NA	TGTGCCAGCAGCCCCGTGGAGAACACTGAAGCTTTCTTT	CASSPVENTEAFF
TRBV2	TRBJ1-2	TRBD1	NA	TGTGCCAGCAGCCGGGACAGGGGAAACTATGGCTACACCTTC	CASSRDRGNYGYTF
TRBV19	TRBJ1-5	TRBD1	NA	TGTGCCAGTAGTATAGCCGGGGACAGGGGCCAGCCCCAGCATTTT	CASSIAGDRGQPQHF
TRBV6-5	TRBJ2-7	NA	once	TGTGCCAGCAGTTACTCTGCGGACACCTACGAGCAGTACTTC	CASSYSADTYEQYF
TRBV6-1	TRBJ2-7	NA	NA	TGTGCCAGCAGTGACTTGGGGGCCGAGCAGTACTTC	CASSDLGAEQYF
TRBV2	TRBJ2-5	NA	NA	TGTGCCTGTCGGAGGGCAGAGACCCAGTACTTC	CACRRAETQYF
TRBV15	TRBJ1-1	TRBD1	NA	TGTGCCACCTCCCGGGACAGGGTTACTGAAGCTTTCTTT	CATSRDRVTEAFF
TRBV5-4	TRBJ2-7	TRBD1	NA	TGTGCCAGCAGCTCGGTCGGACAGGGCCGGCAGTACTTC	CASSSVGQGRQYF
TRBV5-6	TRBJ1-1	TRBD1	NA	TGTGCCAGCGAACGACAGGGAAGGAGGGCCACTGAAGCTTTCTTT	CASERQGRRATEAFF
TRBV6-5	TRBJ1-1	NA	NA	TGTGCCAGCAGCCGTGAGGGGAACACTGAAGCTTTCTTT	CASSREGNTEAFF
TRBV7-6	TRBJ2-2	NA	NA	TGTGCCAGCAGCCGGGCATTTTCGCCGGCCGGGGAGCTGTTTTTT	CASSRAFSPAGELFF
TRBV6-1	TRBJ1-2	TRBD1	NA	TGTGCCGGGACAGGGGTCCACCCCTATGGCTACACCTTC	CAGTGVHPYGYTF
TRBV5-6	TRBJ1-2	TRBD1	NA	TGTGCCAGCAGCAACAGGGGTGGCTACACCTTC	CASSNRGGYTF
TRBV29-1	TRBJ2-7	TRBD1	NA	TGCAGCGTGGTGACGACAGGGAACACCTACGAGCAGTACTTC	CSVVTTGNTYEQYF
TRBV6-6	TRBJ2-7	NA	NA	TGTGCCAGCAGGGTACAGGAGTCCTACGAGCAGTACTTC	CASRVQESYEQYF
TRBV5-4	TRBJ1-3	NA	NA	TGTGCCAGCAGCGGCGGACAGCGCTCTGGAAACACCATATATTTT	CASSGGQRSGNTIYF
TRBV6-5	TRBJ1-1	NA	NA	TGTGCCAGCAGTTACTCGGGGGGTTACACTGAAGCTTTCTTT	CASSYSGGYTEAFF
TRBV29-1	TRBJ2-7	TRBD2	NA	TGCAGCGTTGTCGGCGGGAGTGGCTACGAGCAGTACTTC	CSVVGGSGYEQYF
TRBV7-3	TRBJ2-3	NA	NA	TGTGCCAGCAGCCCCGGCGTGCCAGATACGCAGTATTTT	CASSPGVPDTQYF
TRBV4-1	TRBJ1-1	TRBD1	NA	TGCGCCAGCAGAAAAGACCAGGGGGTCGCAACAGCTTTCTTT	CASRKDQGVATAFF
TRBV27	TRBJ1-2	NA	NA	TGTGCCAGCAGTTTAAGGCCTTCTTACGGCTACACCTTC	CASSLRPSYGYTF
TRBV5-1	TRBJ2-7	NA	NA	TGCGCCAGCAGCTGGAGACAGAGCGGAACCTACGAGCAGTACTTC	CASSWRQSGTYEQYF
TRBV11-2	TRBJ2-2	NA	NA	TGTGCCAGCAGCTTAGGGGCGGGTAACACCGGGGAGCTGTTTTTT	CASSLGAGNTGELFF
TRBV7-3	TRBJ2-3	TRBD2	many	TGTGCCAGCAGCTTAAGTGGTAGCGGGGTCACAGATACGCAGTATTTT	CASSLSGSGVTDTQYF
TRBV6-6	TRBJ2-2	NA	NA	TGTGCCAGCAGTTACTCTAGCGAGATGAACACCGGGGAGCTGTTTTTT	CASSYSSEMNTGELFF
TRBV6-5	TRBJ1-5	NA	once	TGTGCCAGCAGTTACTGGGGGGCAAAGCAGCCCCAGCATTTT	CASSYWGAKQPQHF
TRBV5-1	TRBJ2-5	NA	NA	TGCGCCAGCAGTAGACAAGAGACCCAGTACTTC	CASSRQETQYF
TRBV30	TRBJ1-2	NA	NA	TGTGCCTCGGGAGGGGGGATTCGAAATGGCTACACCTTC	CASGGGIRNGYTF
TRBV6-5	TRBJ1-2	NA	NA	TGTGCCAGCAGTTACTCGAATCTGGGACACTACACCTTC	CASSYSNLGHYTF
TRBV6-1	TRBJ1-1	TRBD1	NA	TGTGCCAGTGACAGGGGGGGGACTGAAGCTTTCTTT	CASDRGGTEAFF
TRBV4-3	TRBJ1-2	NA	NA	TGCGCCAGCAGCCAAGATGGGGGGCTCGGCTATGGCTACACCTTC	CASSQDGGLGYGYTF
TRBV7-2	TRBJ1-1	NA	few	TGTGCCAGCAGCTTGTATGCGGGGTCGAACACTGAAGCTTTCTTT	CASSLYAGSNTEAFF
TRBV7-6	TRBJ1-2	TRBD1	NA	TGTGCCAGCAGTTCTAGCAGGGGGCGCGGCGGCTACACCTTC	CASSSSRGRGGYTF
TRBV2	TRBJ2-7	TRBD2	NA	TGTGCCAGCAGCGCCGCGACTAGCGGGAGAGGACGGTCCTACGAGCAGTACTTC	CASSAATSGRGRSYEQYF
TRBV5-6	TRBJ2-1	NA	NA	TGTGCCAGCACCCTGTTAGGAGCGAAGAAGTACAATGAGCAGTTCTTC	CASTLLGAKKYNEQFF
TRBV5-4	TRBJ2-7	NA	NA	TGTGCCAGCAGCTTGGACAGCCAGCCACCCGAGTTC	CASSLDSQPPEF
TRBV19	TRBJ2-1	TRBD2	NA	TGTGCCAGTACCCCGCTCGACAGGGTCGATAGCGGGAGCTCCTACAATGAGCAGTTCTTC	CASTPLDRVDSGSSYNEQFF
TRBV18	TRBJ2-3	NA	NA	TGTGCCAGCTCACCAAGTCCGGACTCATTTAGCACAGATACGCAGTATTTT	CASSPSPDSFSTDTQYF
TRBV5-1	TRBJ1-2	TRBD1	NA	TGCGCCAGCAGCCCCGGGACAGGGGACATCTATGGCTACACCTTC	CASSPGTGDIYGYTF
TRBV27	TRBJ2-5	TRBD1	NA	TGTGCCAGCAGTTTAAGGGGGCCAGAGACCCAGTACTTC	CASSLRGPETQYF
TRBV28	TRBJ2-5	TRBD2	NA	TGTGCCAGCAGTTTAGTGGCGGGAGGAGAGACCCAGTACTTC	CASSLVAGGETQYF